Listed below are T cell receptor beta chains from one sample, sequenced in a study of CD8 T cells in Susac syndrome. One entry per CDR3 protein, called by TCRdb with MiXCR from the immunoSEQ multiplex PCR reads. Among approximately 130,000 distinct CDR3 sequences, around 91% were seen once, and the ten largest hold under 0.25%. Sequenced sample: CD8+ T cells from PBMCs. Receptors were obtained from a human donor with multiple sclerosis. Each CDR3 is given with its conserved first and last residue. The D gene is left open where the match is weak. Part of the rows lack a size; the others show once, few, many or a class for expanded clones.

V gene	clone size	J gene	D gene	CDR3 DNA	CDR3 protein
TRBV6-5	-	TRBJ1-2	-	TGTGCCAGCAGTTACTCGGGGTTGGGGTCGAGCTATGGCTACACCTTC	CASSYSGLGSSYGYTF
TRBV6-1	few	TRBJ2-7	TRBD2	TGTGCCTCCAACCAGCGGGAGCAATACGAGCAGTACTTC	CASNQREQYEQYF
TRBV27	-	TRBJ1-1	-	TGTGCCAGCTGGTCAAAAGGACCCAACACTGAAGCTTTCTTT	CASWSKGPNTEAFF
TRBV6-5	-	TRBJ2-6	-	TGTGCCAGCAGTATTAGGGGTTGGGCCAACGTCCTGACTTTC	CASSIRGWANVLTF
TRBV29-1	-	TRBJ1-2	-	TGCAGCGTTGAAACCGGGGTTAACTATGGCTACACCTTC	CSVETGVNYGYTF
TRBV2	-	TRBJ1-1	-	TGTGCCAGCAGTGAAAAAGGTCCCCTCAGCACTGAAGCTTTCTTT	CASSEKGPLSTEAFF
TRBV29-1	-	TRBJ2-1	-	TGCAGCGTTCTATGGATGGGGCTTAATGAGCAGTTCTTC	CSVLWMGLNEQFF
TRBV7-9	-	TRBJ2-7	-	TGTGCCAGCAGCCCGGTATTGGGGGAAACAGGGGAGCAGTACTTC	CASSPVLGETGEQYF
TRBV27	-	TRBJ1-4	TRBD1	TGTGCCAGCAGTCCGTGGACAGGGGGCGAAAAACTGTTTTTT	CASSPWTGGEKLFF
TRBV6-4	-	TRBJ1-5	TRBD1	TGTGCCAGCAGCTCCCTTCGACTAACCGGGACAGGGGGAAATCGGTCCCAGCATTTT	CASSSLRLTGTGGNRSQHF
TRBV3-1	-	TRBJ2-3	-	TGTGCCAGCAGCCAAGATACCGCTAGCACAGATACGCAGTATTTT	CASSQDTASTDTQYF
TRBV6-4	-	TRBJ2-1	-	TGTGCCAGCAGTGGAGGGAGGCCCTCGGATGAGCAGTTCTTC	CASSGGRPSDEQFF
TRBV5-6	-	TRBJ1-1	-	TGTGCCAGCAGCTTGAACGGGAAAGGGTACACTGAAGCTTTCTTT	CASSLNGKGYTEAFF
TRBV9	-	TRBJ2-5	-	TGTGCCAGCAGCTCAAGCCCGGGACTGGGGAAAGAGACCCAGTACTTC	CASSSSPGLGKETQYF
TRBV5-1	-	TRBJ2-1	-	TGCGCCAGCAGCTTTTCTGGCAGGAACAATGAGCAGTTCTTC	CASSFSGRNNEQFF
TRBV3-1	-	TRBJ1-5	-	TGTGCCAGCAGCCTGCCGGGAAGTCAGCCCCAGCATTTT	CASSLPGSQPQHF
TRBV7-9	-	TRBJ2-5	-	TGTGCCAGCAGCTTAGACCCGACCCAGTACTTC	CASSLDPTQYF
TRBV4-1	-	TRBJ2-3	TRBD1	TGCGCCAGCAGCCAACTTACAGGGGGCGCGACAGATACGCAGTATTTT	CASSQLTGGATDTQYF
TRBV7-9	-	TRBJ1-2	-	TGTGCCAGCACGGAGGGGCGAGATGGCTACACCTTC	CASTEGRDGYTF
TRBV28	-	TRBJ1-4	-	TGTGCCAGCAGCCTCCGTGGGGGTTGGGAAAAACTGTTTTTT	CASSLRGGWEKLFF
TRBV6-1	few	TRBJ2-7	-	TGTGCCAGCAGTGAGGGACACTCCACCTACGAGCAGTACTTC	CASSEGHSTYEQYF
TRBV27	-	TRBJ2-7	-	TGTGCCAGCAGCTATCAGGTCGCCTACGAGCAGTACTTC	CASSYQVAYEQYF
TRBV5-6	-	TRBJ1-5	-	TGTGCCAGCAGCTTGGGAAGCAGCAATCAGCCCCAGCATTTT	CASSLGSSNQPQHF
TRBV3-1	-	TRBJ2-7	-	TGTGCCAGCAGATCCGTCGGGCAGGGCTACGAGCAGTACTTC	CASRSVGQGYEQYF
TRBV20-1	-	TRBJ2-6	-	TGCAGTGCTCGACATGACGGAGGGGAGCCGTGGGGGGCCAACGTCCTGACTTTC	CSARHDGGEPWGANVLTF
TRBV7-9	-	TRBJ1-1	-	TGTGCCAGCATTCAGTCCCCGAACACTGAAGCTTTCTTT	CASIQSPNTEAFF
TRBV27	-	TRBJ1-5	-	TGTGCCAGCAGTTCCACCTCGACAGACCCCAATCAGCCCCAGCATTTT	CASSSTSTDPNQPQHF
TRBV19	-	TRBJ2-1	-	TGTGCCAGTAGTAGGGACCTATTCGCCGCCGGCTTCTTC	CASSRDLFAAGFF
TRBV27	-	TRBJ2-5	-	TGTGCCAGCAGTTTTGGGGTCCAAGAGACCCAGTACTTC	CASSFGVQETQYF
TRBV27	-	TRBJ2-1	-	TGTGCCAGCCACACCCGAAGAAATGAGCAGTTCTTC	CASHTRRNEQFF
TRBV27	-	TRBJ2-7	TRBD1	TGTGCCAGCACCTCGGGACAGGGTTTCAGCGAGCAGTACTTC	CASTSGQGFSEQYF
TRBV5-1	-	TRBJ1-1	-	TGCGCCAGCAGCTTAGGACACAATGAAGCTTTCTTT	CASSLGHNEAFF